This T cell receptor (beta chain) was captured by sequencing in a study of cytomegalovirus exposure and HLA in healthy donors. Whole-study context: Most donors, less than 85% of more than 300 genotyped, fell in the Caucasian-associated ancestry cluster.

Worth noting for this clone: Antigen unknown.

Vbeta (60) and Jbeta (13) primers were used in the PCR. TCRdb keeps only in-frame clones here, not all; method: immunoSEQ multiplex PCR. The profile covers some 120,000 clones, with approximately 80% appearing a single time and about 1.8% taken by the ten largest. Study-level points and caveats: Earlier analysis yielded a pattern in which most TCR beta V segments were productive about 90% or about 30% of the time.

With 0 bases removed from V and 6 bases from J, the gap between germline ends came to 5 bases. This CDR3 comprises 11 residues. The germline V gene has CDR1 DFQATT and CDR2 SNEGSKA (reference sequence). V is TRBV20-1 and J is TRBJ1-2; D is unclear. The receptor comes from a man in his forties in good health and CMV-seronegative. The sample comprised PBMCs. The CDR3 reads CSARDQNGYTF. DNA of the CDR3: TGCAGTGCTAGAGATCAAAATGGCTACACCTTC.